This passage covers 24 T cell receptor beta chains from one sample sequenced in a study of blood T cell repertoires in COVID-19. Libraries were prepared by immunoSEQ multiplex PCR; TCRdb keeps only in-frame clonotypes and omits some of them. Among about 260,000 clones, roughly 88% were seen once, and the ten largest hold more than 0.55%. Sequenced: peripheral blood. The receptors come from a human donor in a cohort sampled during active COVID-19.

This clone was recorded once. The chain combines TRBV2 with TRBJ2-7; the match to TRBD1 covers 8 bases. CDR1 is SNHLY, CDR2 FYNNEI, per germline. The trim removed 6 bases at V and 1 base at J, leaving 5 bases unmatched. The CDR3 is 14 residues long. CDR3 region: CASRAGTGSYEQYF. The CDR3 DNA reads TGTGCCAGCAGGGCCGGGACAGGATCCTACGAGCAGTACTTC.

The J gene is TRBJ1-2, the V gene TRBV4-1; tentative D call: TRBD1 (6 bases). Germline values: CDR1 MGHRA, CDR2 YSYEKL. This CDR3 has 15 amino acids. V lost 0 bases to trimming and J lost 4 bases, with 12 bases between them. CDR3 sequence: CASSQDGGQTYGYTF. As DNA, the CDR3 is TGCGCCAGCAGCCAAGATGGGGGCCAGACCTATGGCTACACCTTC.

V and J are TRBV19 and TRBJ2-7, with unresolved D. Looked up from germline, CDR1 is LNHDA and CDR2 is SQIVND (reference sequence). The CDR3 consists of 14 residues. V lost 5 bases, J lost 1 base, and 12 bases lay in between. In DNA, the CDR3 is TGTGCCAGTAGTGAGAAAAGCCGATCCTACGAGCAGTACTTC. Translated: CASSEKSRSYEQYF.

In the case of this clone: Other DNA sequences of this sample code for an identical CDR3. The genes are TRBV19 and TRBJ1-1; the match to TRBD1 covers 7 bases. Trimming took 4 bases from V and 1 from J; bases not matched to a gene: 3. Germline V gene sequence: CDR1 LNHDA, CDR2 SQIVND (reference sequence). This CDR3 is built from 14 residues. The CDR3 coding sequence is TGTGCCAGTAGTACCCGACAGGGGAACACTGAAGCTTTCTTT. Translated: CASSTRQGNTEAFF.

The chain carries TRBV7-2 and TRBJ1-4, with a tentative D call TRBD1 (5 bases). The V and J ends lost 5 bases and 0 bases respectively, with 10 bases between them. CDR1 and CDR2 from the germline V gene are SGHTA and FQGNSA. The CDR3 is 15 amino acids. The CDR3 DNA is TGTGCCAGCAGCCTCTCGACAGCAACTAATGAAAAACTGTTTTTT. Amino acids: CASSLSTATNEKLFF.

This sequence joins TRBV6-2 or TRBV6-3 and TRBJ2-7; 9 bases map to TRBD2. V trimming: 2 bases; J trimming: 4 bases; junction bases outside the gene matches: 12. Germline V gene sequence: CDR1 MNHEY, CDR2 SVGEGT. The length of the CDR3 is 17 residues. The CDR3 DNA is TGTGCCAGCAGTTACCGGATAAGGAGCGGGGGGCTGTACGAGCAGTACTTC. It encodes CASSYRIRSGGLYEQYF.

The rearrangement links TRBV7-6 to TRBJ2-5; TRBD1 is a possible D gene (5 bases). Looked up from germline, CDR1 is SGHVS and CDR2 is FNYEAQ. CDR3 length equals 15 residues. Trimming took off 0 bases at V and 7 bases at J, with 15 bases between the two ends. The CDR3 sequence is CASSLAGVSGGTQYF. Written as DNA, the CDR3 is TGTGCCAGCAGCTTAGCAGGGGTGTCGGGTGGGACCCAGTACTTC.

The V call is TRBV24-1, the J call TRBJ2-7, with 7 bases lining up with TRBD1. V was clipped by 4 bases and J by 6 bases; unmatched bases: 11. This CDR3 contains 15 residues. Looked up from germline, CDR1 is KGHDR and CDR2 is SFDVKD. The CDR3 DNA reads TGTGCCACCAGTGACTCAGGGGGAGTGGGAACCGAGCAGTACTTC. This gives the protein CATSDSGGVGTEQYF.

The V gene is TRBV6-6, the J gene TRBJ1-1; D is ambiguous. CDR1 MNHNY and CDR2 SVGAGI come from the germline V gene (reference sequence). This CDR3 has 15 amino acids. Between the trimmed V and J ends, which lost 0 bases and 1 base, there was a span of 9 bases. CDR3 sequence reads: CASSYSLTGNTEAFF. Here the CDR3 DNA reads TGTGCCAGCAGTTACTCCCTCACGGGGAACACTGAAGCTTTCTTT.

V gene TRBV19 combines with J gene TRBJ1-6, with D unclear. This CDR3 has 16 residues. Germline assignment: CDR1 LNHDA and CDR2 SQIVND (reference sequence). V was shortened by 0 bases and J by 0 bases, with 6 bases between the two germline ends. In DNA, the CDR3 is TGTGCCAGTAGTATAGATATTGTCTCCTATAATTCACCCCTCCACTTT. Amino acids: CASSIDIVSYNSPLHF.

This chain links TRBV6-5 with TRBJ2-7; D is perhaps TRBD1 (5 bases). The CDR3 extends over 15 amino acids. The germline gives CDR1 MNHEY, CDR2 SVGAGI. The V end lost 4 bases, the J end lost 2 bases, and 15 bases lay between the germline ends. CDR3 residues: CASSSLSTGPYEQYF. In DNA, the CDR3 is TGTGCCAGCAGTTCGCTCTCTACAGGACCCTACGAGCAGTACTTC.

This chain links TRBV7-2 with TRBJ1-1; D ambiguous. The CDR3 covers 15 residues. Trimming cost V 1 base and J 0 bases, with 9 bases left between them. Germline V gene data show CDR1 as SGHTA and CDR2 as FQGNSA. The CDR3 DNA reads as TGTGCCAGCAGCTTAGTCTCCGTTATGAACACTGAAGCTTTCTTT. Translated, it gives CASSLVSVMNTEAFF.

This chain links TRBV4-3 with TRBJ2-1; a weak D match, TRBD2 (7 bases). V was pared by 1 base and J by 4 bases, with 20 bases between. The CDR3 loop spans 18 amino acids. The germline gives CDR1 LGHNA, CDR2 YSLEER. The CDR3 protein is CASSQGGGSLGVYNEQFF. The DNA of the CDR3 is TGCGCCAGCAGCCAAGGCGGGGGCTCCTTGGGGGTGTACAATGAGCAGTTCTTC.

The J gene is TRBJ2-1, the V gene TRBV21-1; the table gives TRBD2 as D, unverified against the DNA. TRBV21-1 is a pseudogene. This CDR3 spans 14 amino acids. CDR3 region: CASSKGGRRDEQFF. The CDR3 DNA follows: TGTGCCAGCAGCAAAGGCGGCAGAAGAGATGAGCAGTTCTTC.

This chain uses TRBV23-1 with TRBJ1-2; D gene uncertain. TRBV23-1 has ORF status, its function being uncertain. The germline V and J ends were trimmed by 6 bases and 5 bases, with 25 bases remaining between them. The CDR3 is 17 residues long. The CDR3 DNA follows: TGCGCCAGCAGAGCCCCCCACTTAACCACGGTTAATTATGGCTACACCTTC. Its translation: CASRAPHLTTVNYGYTF.

The DNA of the CDR3 is TGTGCCAGCCGCCGGGCGGGGGCTCACGAGCAGTACTTC. This translates into CASRRAGAHEQYF. V gene TRBV6-5 combines with J gene TRBJ2-7, with a weak D call TRBD2 (7 bases). Germline V CDR1 and CDR2: MNHEY, SVGAGI. Trimming removed 8 bases at V and 5 bases at J, with 16 bases between. This CDR3 has 13 residues.

This rearrangement joins TRBV6-6 to TRBJ2-7, with 7 bases identical to TRBD1. CDR3 length equals 14 residues. Trimming cost V 2 bases and J 3 bases; bases outside gene matches: 4. CDR1 is MNHNY, CDR2 SVGAGI, per germline (reference sequence). In nucleotides, the CDR3 is TGTGCCAGCAGTTACGGGGGACAGAACTACGAGCAGTACTTC. It codes for CASSYGGQNYEQYF.

The chain links TRBV4-2 to TRBJ1-1; D is ambiguous. Germline V lookup: CDR1 LGHNA, CDR2 YNFKEQ. V shed 0 bases and J shed 4 bases, with 21 bases lying between them. The CDR3 runs 18 residues. The CDR3 DNA reads as TGTGCCAGCAGCCAAGACCTTATCCGGGGAGGGTTGGTCACTGAAGCTTTCTTT. It yields the protein CASSQDLIRGGLVTEAFF.

CDR3 sequence (DNA): TGTGCCTGGAATCGGGGGGCGGTAGGCGAGCAGTACTTC. Encoded protein: CAWNRGAVGEQYF. The chain has TRBV30 and TRBJ2-7; the D gene is possibly TRBD2 (7 bases). Germline lookup yields CDR1 GTSNPN and CDR2 SVGIG (reference sequence). The CDR3 is 13 residues long. Trimming shortened V by 4 bases and J by 6 bases, and 16 bases separated the two germline ends.

Comments on this clone: The junction departs from the called germline gene at one end, perhaps through a read error. This chain connects TRBV7-7 to TRBJ2-1; D unclear. The germline V gene has CDR1 SSHAT and CDR2 FNYEAQ (reference sequence). The length of the CDR3 is 13 residues. The CDR3 region is CASSLGGGDEQFF. In DNA form, the CDR3 reads TGTGCTAGCAGCTTAGGCGGCGGCGATGAGCAGTTCTTC.

V gene TRBV21-1 combines with J gene TRBJ2-7; TRBD1, the table's D call, was not compared with the DNA. TRBV21-1 is listed as a pseudogene. The CDR3 loop spans 17 amino acids. CDR3 loop: CASSKAPGTGGPHEQYF. CDR3 nucleotides: TGTGCCAGCAGCAAAGCCCCCGGGACAGGGGGTCCCCACGAGCAGTACTTC.

This chain links TRBV6-4 with TRBJ2-3; TRBD2 matches at 12 bases. Unmatched junction bases numbered 9, after V lost 3 bases and J lost 2 bases. The CDR3 is 18 amino acids. Looked up from germline, CDR1 is MRHNA and CDR2 is SNTAGT. The CDR3 sequence is CASSEVRTSGINTDTQYF. The CDR3, as DNA: TGTGCCAGCAGTGAGGTCCGGACTAGCGGGATCAACACAGATACGCAGTATTTT.

This clone has just a few counts. The chain employs TRBV19 and TRBJ2-7; TRBD1 is a possible D gene (6 bases). The V end was cut by 6 bases, the J end by 2 bases, with 11 bases between. The CDR3 has 13 residues. In germline, CDR1 is LNHDA, CDR2 SQIVND (reference sequence). CDR3 loop: CASSPRDTYEQYF. CDR3 nucleotides: TGTGCCAGTAGCCCACGGGACACCTACGAGCAGTACTTC. Supplemented by reference TRBV19 and TRBJ2-7, the full variable domain reads DGGITQSPKYLFRKEGQNVTLSCEQNLNHDAMYWYRQDPGQGLRLIYYSQIVNDFQKGDIAEGYSVSREKKESFPLTVTSAQKNPTAFYLCASSPRDTYEQYFGPGTRLTVT.

This rearrangement joins TRBV15 to TRBJ2-3; D not certain. V was pared by 0 bases and J by 0 bases, with 10 bases between. This CDR3 is 16 amino acids long. From germline, CDR1 is LNHNV and CDR2 YYDKDF (reference sequence). CDR3 residues: CATSRDHSSSTDTQYF. The CDR3 DNA follows: TGTGCCACCAGCAGAGATCATAGTTCTAGCACAGATACGCAGTATTTT. Full variable domain (rest looked up from reference TRBV15 and TRBJ2-3): DAMVIQNPRYQVTQFGKPVTLSCSQTLNHNVMYWYQQKSSQAPKLLFHYYDKDFNNEADTPDNFQSRRPNTSFCFLDIRSPGLGDTAMYLCATSRDHSSSTDTQYFGPGTRLTVL.